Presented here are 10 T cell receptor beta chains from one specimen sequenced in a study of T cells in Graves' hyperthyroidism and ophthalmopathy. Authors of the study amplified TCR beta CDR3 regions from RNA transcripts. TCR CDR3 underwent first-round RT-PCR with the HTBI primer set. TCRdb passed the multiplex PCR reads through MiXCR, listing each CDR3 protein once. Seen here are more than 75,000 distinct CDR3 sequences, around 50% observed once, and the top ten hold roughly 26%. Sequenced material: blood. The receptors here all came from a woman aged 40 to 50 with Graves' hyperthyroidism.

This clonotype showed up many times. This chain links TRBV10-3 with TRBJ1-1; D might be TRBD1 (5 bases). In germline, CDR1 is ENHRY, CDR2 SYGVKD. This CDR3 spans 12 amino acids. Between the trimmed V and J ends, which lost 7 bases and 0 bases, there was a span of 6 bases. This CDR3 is CAIKGLNTEAFF. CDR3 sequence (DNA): TGTGCCATCAAGGGGTTGAACACTGAAGCTTTCTTT.

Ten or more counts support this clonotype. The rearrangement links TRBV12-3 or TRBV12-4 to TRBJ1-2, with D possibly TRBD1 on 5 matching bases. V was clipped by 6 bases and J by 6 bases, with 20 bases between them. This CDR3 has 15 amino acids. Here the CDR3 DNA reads TGTGCCAGCAGGCCCCTAAATAGGGGTCGCAATGGCTACACCTTC. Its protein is CASRPLNRGRNGYTF.

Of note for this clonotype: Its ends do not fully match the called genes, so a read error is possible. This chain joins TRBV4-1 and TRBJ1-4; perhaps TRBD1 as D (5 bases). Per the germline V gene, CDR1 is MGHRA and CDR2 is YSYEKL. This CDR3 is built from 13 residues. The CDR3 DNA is TGTGCCGGTAGCCAAGCCGTGGGGGACCGTCTGTTTTTT. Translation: CAGSQAVGDRLFF.

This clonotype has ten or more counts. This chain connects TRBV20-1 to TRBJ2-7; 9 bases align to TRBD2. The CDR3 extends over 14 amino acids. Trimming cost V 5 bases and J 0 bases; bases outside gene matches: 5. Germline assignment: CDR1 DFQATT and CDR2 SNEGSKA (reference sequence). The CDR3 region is CSAEPSGNSYEQYF. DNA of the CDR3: TGCAGTGCTGAACCTAGCGGGAACTCCTACGAGCAGTACTTC.

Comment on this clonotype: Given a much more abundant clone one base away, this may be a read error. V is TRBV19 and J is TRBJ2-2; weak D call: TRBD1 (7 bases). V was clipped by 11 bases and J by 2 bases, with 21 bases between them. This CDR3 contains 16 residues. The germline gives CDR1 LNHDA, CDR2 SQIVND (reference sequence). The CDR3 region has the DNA TGTGCCGGTAACCTTGGGCGGGACAGAAACACCGGGGAGCTGTTTTTT. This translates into CAGNLGRDRNTGELFF.

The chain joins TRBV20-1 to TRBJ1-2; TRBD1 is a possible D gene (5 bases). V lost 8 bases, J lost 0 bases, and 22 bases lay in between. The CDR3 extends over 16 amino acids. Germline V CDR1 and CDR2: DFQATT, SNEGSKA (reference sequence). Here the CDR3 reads CSTDSAGTEANYGYTF. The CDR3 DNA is TGCAGTACCGACTCTGCGGGGACTGAAGCTAACTATGGCTACACCTTC.

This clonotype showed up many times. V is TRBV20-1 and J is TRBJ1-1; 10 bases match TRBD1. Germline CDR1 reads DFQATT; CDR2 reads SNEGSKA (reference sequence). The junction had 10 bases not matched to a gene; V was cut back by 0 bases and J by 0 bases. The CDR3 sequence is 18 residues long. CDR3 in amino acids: CSARDLLGQGRLNTEAFF. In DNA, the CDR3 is TGCAGTGCTAGAGATCTCTTGGGACAGGGGCGCCTGAACACTGAAGCTTTCTTT.

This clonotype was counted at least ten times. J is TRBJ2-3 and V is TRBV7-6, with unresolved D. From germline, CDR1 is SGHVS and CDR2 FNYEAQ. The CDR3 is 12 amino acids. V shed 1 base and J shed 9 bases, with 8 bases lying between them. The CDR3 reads CASSLELGTQYF. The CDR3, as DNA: TGTGCCAGCAGCTTAGAATTGGGAACGCAGTATTTT.

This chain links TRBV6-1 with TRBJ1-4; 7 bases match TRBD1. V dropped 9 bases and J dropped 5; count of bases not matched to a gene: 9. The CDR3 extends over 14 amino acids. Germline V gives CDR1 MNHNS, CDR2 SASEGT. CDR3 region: CASRQGHQNEKLFF. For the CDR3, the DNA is TGTGCCAGTAGACAGGGACACCAAAATGAAAAACTGTTTTTT.

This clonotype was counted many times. The CDR3 nucleotides read TGTGCCAGCAGCCCTAATCGACTAGCGGGAGGGCGGAAGACCCAGTACTTC. Its translation: CASSPNRLAGGRKTQYF. The chain links TRBV7-2 to TRBJ2-5, with 14 bases matching TRBD2. The CDR3 is 17 amino acids. Germline-derived CDR1 and CDR2 are SGHTA and FQGNSA. V trimming: 5 bases; J trimming: 6 bases; junction bases outside the gene matches: 11.